This TCR beta chain was sequenced during a study of shared clonotypes between healthy human individuals. Study outcomes and limitations: Sampling was confined to blood; repertoires within tissues likely differ. Large depth notwithstanding, sorted-subset sequencing proved incomplete by rarefaction. For naive CD4 cells, approximately 4.7% of clonotypes were shared across a handful of donors.

A note on this clone: Its antigen is not identified.

Unmatched junction bases numbered 18, after V lost 4 bases and J lost 9 bases. Germline V gives CDR1 SEHNR, CDR2 FQNEAQ (reference sequence). The CDR3 has 19 amino acids. Sequencing was performed with immunoSEQ multiplex PCR; in TCRdb, only in-frame clones are kept and a portion is missing. The sample lists under 600,000 clones, roughly 98% seen once, with 0.3% to 0.35% in the top ten. Naive-designated CD8 cells lacked CD45RO, were positively enriched for CCR7, and omitted terminally differentiated effector memory CD45RA+ cells. The sequence was obtained from a man between 25 and 39 years old in good health. The gene calls are TRBV7-9 and TRBJ2-1, with 13 positions matching TRBD2. Sequencing input: naive CD8+ T cells sorted from blood. CDR3 sequence reads: CASSYDLIWTSGSIGEQFF. The CDR3 bases are TGTGCCAGCAGCTATGACCTTATCTGGACTAGCGGGAGTATCGGTGAGCAGTTCTTC.